This T cell receptor beta chain was sequenced during a study of blood T cell repertoires in COVID-19. The wider study: Spain, Italy and the United States supplied samples that represented acute and convalescent COVID-19. Sample material is recorded as cDNA or gDNA derived from T cells, B-cell-depleted T cells, or PBMCs.

Libraries were prepared by immunoSEQ multiplex PCR; TCRdb keeps only in-frame clonotypes and omits some of them. The sample contains some 140,000 clones, about four fifths of which appear only once. The TCR originated in an older woman with COVID-19, enrolled during active disease. The sequencing input was peripheral blood.

The CDR3 DNA reads as TGTGCCACCAGTGATACGACAGTCCCTTATGGCTACACCTTC. This translates into CATSDTTVPYGYTF. The chain carries TRBV24-1 and TRBJ1-2; the D gene is possibly TRBD1 (5 bases). The V and J ends lost 3 bases and 5 bases respectively, with 12 bases between them. The CDR3 is 14 residues long. The germline CDR1 and CDR2 sequences are KGHDR and SFDVKD.